The text below deals with one T cell receptor (beta chain). No antigen is known for it. Base qualities are not at hand, and no much larger clone is one base apart. This sample was included in a study of T cells after somatic rescue of genetic block (dated by TCRdb to the early 2020s). Study-wide context: What the study looked at was long-term robustness, specifically in a T-cell system that came about through somatic rescue of a genetic block in T-cell development.

The library was made by the immunoSEQ multiplex PCR assay. Imported from immuneACCESS, the table was reduced by TCRdb to in-frame sequences with V and J called. These copies leave out some clones; in studies compared against another copy, an unresolved V gene accounts for under half, and the cause of the remainder is not known. This sample gives some 15,000 clones in total; more than 65% of them show up just once. The ten largest clones take up more than 13% of the sample. The TCR was taken from a boy aged 10-17 years. Input material: peripheral blood mononuclear cells (PBMCs).

The nucleotide sequence reads TGTGCCAGTAGTATAGTCGCCGGAGTGGGTGGCTACACCTTC. It translates to CASSIVAGVGGYTF. The V gene is TRBV19 and the J gene is TRBJ1-2; the D gene is unclear. CDR1 and CDR2 (LNHDA, SQIVND) derive from the germline V gene (reference sequence). The CDR3 numbers 14 residues from cysteine through phenylalanine. The read is trimmed to its CDR3 DNA, 42 bases read in frame from base 1. V loses 1 base of germline sequence and J loses 7 bases, and the interval between the two ends is 13 bases.